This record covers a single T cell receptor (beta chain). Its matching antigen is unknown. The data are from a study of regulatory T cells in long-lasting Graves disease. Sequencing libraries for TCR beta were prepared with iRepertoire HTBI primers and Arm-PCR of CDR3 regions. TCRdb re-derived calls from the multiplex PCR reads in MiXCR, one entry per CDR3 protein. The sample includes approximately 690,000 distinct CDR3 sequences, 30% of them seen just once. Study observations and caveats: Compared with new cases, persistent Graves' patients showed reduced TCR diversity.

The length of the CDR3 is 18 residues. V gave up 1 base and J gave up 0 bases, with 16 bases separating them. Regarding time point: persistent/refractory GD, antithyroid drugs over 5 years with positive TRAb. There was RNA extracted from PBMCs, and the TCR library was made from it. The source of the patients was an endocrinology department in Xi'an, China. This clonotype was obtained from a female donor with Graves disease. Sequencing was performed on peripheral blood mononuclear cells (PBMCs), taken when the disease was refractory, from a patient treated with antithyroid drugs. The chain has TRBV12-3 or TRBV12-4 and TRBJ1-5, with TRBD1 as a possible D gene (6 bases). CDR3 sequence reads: CASSLESYGGYSNQPQHF. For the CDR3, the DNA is TGTGCCAGCAGTTTAGAAAGTTATGGGGGCTATAGCAATCAGCCCCAGCATTTT.